Many counts were recorded for the clone carrying this T cell receptor (beta chain). This sample is part of a study of early T cells in non-severe SARS-CoV-2 infection. In TCRdb, the 5' RACE reads were re-called with MiXCR into one record per CDR3 protein. The sample shows tens of thousands of distinct CDR3 sequences, 5% to 6.5% of them seen only once. The CDR3 has 11 residues. Trimming took off 6 bases at V and 4 bases at J, with 8 bases between the two ends. Germline V gene data show CDR1 as SQVTM and CDR2 as ANQGSEA. This receptor was obtained from an adult who was a healthcare worker with PCR-confirmed SARS-CoV-2 infection or an uninfected control (not recorded which). This material consisted of whole blood, taken at baseline. The chain carries TRBV29-1 and TRBJ2-3; D may be TRBD2 (6 bases). CDR3 nucleotides: TGCAGCGTCCGCGGGGCAGATACGCAGTATTTT. This sequence encodes CSVRGADTQYF.